This T cell receptor (beta chain) originates from a study of T cells after yellow fever vaccination. Study background: SMART-Seq v4 Ultra Low Input served to prepare low-cell-number fractions. Study conclusions and caveats: A limited proportion of clonotypes was detected within both the CD4 and CD8 compartments. The presence of abundant clonotypes contaminating from the bulk population was possible in FACS-sorted repertoires.

This clonotype was counted only a few times. The antigen remains unidentified. Conversion of TCR transcripts into cDNA relied on 5'RACE template switching, which added a universal primer site and UMIs. TCRdb passed the 5' RACE reads through MiXCR, listing each CDR3 protein once. There are 600,000 to 750,000 distinct CDR3 sequences in the sample; 9% to 15% occur only once, and under 15% lies in the top ten. Sequencing was performed on PBMCs, taken on the day of the yellow fever booster vaccination. This sequence originates from a young man who received the YFV17D yellow fever vaccine.

The CDR3 region has the DNA TGCAGTGCTAGAGAACTCGGACTAGCGGGGGCTCAAGTGCAGTTCTTC. It codes for CSARELGLAGAQVQFF. The rearrangement joins TRBV20-1 to TRBJ2-1, with 13 bases matching TRBD2. Germline assignment: CDR1 DFQATT and CDR2 SNEGSKA (reference sequence). This CDR3 comprises 16 residues. V trimming: 0 bases; J trimming: 12 bases; junction bases outside the gene matches: 11.